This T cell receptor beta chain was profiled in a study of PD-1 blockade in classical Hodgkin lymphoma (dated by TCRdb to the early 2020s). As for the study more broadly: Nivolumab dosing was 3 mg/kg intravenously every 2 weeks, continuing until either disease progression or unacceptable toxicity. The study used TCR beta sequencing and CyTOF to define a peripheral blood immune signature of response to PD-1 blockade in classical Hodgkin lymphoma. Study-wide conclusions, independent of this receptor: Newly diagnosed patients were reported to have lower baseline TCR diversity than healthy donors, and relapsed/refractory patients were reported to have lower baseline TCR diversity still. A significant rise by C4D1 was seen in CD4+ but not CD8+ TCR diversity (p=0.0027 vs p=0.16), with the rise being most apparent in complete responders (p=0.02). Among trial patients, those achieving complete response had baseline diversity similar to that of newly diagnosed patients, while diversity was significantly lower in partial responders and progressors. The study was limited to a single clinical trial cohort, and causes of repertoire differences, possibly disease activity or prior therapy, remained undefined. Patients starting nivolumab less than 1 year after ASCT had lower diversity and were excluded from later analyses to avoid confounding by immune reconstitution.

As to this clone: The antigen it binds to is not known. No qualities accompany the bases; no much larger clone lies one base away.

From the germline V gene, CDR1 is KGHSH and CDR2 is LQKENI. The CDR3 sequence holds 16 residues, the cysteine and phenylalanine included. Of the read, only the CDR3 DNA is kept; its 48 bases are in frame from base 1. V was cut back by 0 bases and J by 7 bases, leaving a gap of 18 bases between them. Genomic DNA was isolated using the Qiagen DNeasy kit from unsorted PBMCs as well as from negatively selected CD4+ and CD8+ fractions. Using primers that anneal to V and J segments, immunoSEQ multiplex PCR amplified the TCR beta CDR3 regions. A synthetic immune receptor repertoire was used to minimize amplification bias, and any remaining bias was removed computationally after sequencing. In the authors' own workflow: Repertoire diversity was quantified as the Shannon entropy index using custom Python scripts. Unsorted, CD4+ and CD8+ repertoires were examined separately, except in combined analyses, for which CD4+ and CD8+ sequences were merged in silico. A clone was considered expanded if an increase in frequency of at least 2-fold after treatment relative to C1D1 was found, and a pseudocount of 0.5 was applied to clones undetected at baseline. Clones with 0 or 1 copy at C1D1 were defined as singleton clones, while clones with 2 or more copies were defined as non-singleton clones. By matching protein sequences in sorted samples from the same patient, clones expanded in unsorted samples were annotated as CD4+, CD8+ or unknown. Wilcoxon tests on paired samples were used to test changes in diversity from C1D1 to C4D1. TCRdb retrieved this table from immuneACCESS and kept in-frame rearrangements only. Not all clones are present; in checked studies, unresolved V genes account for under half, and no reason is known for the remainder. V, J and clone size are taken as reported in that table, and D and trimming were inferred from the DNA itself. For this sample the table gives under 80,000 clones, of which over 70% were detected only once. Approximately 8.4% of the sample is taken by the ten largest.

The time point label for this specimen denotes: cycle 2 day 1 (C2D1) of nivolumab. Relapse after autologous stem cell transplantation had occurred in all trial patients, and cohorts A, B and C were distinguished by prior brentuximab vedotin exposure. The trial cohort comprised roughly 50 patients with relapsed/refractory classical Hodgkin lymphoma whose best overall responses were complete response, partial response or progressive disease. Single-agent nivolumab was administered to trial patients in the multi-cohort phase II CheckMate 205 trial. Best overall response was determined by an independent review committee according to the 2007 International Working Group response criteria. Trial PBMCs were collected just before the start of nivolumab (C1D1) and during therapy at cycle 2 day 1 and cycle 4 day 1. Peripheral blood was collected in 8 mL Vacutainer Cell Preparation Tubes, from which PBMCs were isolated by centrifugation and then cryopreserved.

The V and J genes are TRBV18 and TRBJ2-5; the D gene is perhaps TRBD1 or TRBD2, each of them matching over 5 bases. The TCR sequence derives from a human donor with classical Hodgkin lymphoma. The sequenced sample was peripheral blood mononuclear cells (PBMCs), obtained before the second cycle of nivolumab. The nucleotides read TGTGCCAGCTCACCACCGATAGGGAAGGGGACGGGGACCCAGTACTTC. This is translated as CASSPPIGKGTGTQYF.